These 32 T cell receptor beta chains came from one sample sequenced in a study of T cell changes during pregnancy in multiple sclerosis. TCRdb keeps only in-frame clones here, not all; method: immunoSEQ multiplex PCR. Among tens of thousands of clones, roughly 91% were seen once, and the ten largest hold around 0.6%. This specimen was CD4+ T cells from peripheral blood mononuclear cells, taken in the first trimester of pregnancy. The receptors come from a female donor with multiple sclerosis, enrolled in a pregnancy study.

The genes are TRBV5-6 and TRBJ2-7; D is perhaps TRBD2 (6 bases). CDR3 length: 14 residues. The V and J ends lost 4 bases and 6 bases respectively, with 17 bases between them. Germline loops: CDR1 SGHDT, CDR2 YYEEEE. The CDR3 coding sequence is TGTGCCAGCAGCCCGGGAGCCAGGGTCAGCGAGCAGTACTTC. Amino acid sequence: CASSPGARVSEQYF.

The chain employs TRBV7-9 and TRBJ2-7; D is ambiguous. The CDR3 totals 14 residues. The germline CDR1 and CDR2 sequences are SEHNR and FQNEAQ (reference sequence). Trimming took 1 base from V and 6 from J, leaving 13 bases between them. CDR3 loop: CASSLESWASEQYF. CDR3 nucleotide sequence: TGTGCCAGCAGCTTAGAGTCGTGGGCGAGCGAGCAGTACTTC.

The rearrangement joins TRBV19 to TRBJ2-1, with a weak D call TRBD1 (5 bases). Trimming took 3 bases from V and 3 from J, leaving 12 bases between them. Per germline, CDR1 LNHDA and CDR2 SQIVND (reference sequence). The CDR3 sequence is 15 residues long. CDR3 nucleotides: TGTGCCAGTAGTATGAAGGGGCGCGACTACAATGAGCAGTTCTTC. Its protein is CASSMKGRDYNEQFF.

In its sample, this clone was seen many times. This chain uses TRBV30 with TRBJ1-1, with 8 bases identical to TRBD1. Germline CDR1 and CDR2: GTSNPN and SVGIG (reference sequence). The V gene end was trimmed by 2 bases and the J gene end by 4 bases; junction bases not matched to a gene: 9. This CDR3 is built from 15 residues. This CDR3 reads CAWSQFRQGSTEAFF. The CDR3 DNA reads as TGTGCCTGGAGTCAGTTTCGACAGGGGAGCACTGAAGCTTTCTTT.

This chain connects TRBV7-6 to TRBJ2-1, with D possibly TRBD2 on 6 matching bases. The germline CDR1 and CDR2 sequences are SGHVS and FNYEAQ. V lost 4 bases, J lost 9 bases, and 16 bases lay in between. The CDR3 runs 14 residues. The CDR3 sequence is CASSSGSFAIEQFF. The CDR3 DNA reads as TGTGCCAGCAGCTCCGGGAGTTTCGCAATTGAGCAGTTCTTC. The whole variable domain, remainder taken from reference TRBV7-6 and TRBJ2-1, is GAGVSQSPRYKVTKRGQDVALRCDPISGHVSLYWYRQALGQGPEFLTYFNYEAQQDKSGLPNDRFSAERPEGSISTLTIQRTEQRDSAMYRCASSSGSFAIEQFFGPGTRLTVL.

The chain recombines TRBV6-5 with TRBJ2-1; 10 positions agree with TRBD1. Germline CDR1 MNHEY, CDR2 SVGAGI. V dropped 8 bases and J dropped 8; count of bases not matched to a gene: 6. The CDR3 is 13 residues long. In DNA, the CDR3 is TGTGCCAGCTTTGACAGGGGGCAACATGAGCAGTTCTTC. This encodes CASFDRGQHEQFF.

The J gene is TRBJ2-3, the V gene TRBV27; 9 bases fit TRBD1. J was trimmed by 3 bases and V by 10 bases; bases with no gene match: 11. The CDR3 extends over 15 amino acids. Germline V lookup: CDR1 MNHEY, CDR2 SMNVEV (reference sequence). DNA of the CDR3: TGTGCCACCTGGGGACAGGGTAGAATGACAGATACGCAGTATTTT. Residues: CATWGQGRMTDTQYF.

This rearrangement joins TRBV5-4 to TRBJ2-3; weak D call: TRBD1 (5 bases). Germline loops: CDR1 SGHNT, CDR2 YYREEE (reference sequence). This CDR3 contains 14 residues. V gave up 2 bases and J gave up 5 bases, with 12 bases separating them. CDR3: CASSLRSGIDTQYF. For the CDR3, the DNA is TGTGCCAGCAGCTTAAGATCAGGGATAGATACGCAGTATTTT.

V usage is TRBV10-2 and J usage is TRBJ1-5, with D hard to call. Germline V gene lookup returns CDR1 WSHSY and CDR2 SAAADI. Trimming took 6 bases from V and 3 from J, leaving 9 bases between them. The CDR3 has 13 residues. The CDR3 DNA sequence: TGCGCCAGCAGGACGGGTTACAATCAGCCCCAGCATTTT. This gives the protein CASRTGYNQPQHF.

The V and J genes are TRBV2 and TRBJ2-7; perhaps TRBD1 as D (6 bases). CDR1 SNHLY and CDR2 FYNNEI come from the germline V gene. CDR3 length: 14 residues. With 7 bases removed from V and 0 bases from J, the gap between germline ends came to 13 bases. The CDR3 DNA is TGTGCCAGCAACCACCTGACAGGCTCCTACGAGCAGTACTTC. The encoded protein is CASNHLTGSYEQYF. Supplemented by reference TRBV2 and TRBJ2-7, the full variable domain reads EPEVTQTPSHQVTQMGQEVILRCVPISNHLYFYWYRQILGQKVEFLVSFYNNEISEKSEIFDDQFSVERPDGSNFTLKIRSTKLEDSAMYFCASNHLTGSYEQYFGPGTRLTVT.

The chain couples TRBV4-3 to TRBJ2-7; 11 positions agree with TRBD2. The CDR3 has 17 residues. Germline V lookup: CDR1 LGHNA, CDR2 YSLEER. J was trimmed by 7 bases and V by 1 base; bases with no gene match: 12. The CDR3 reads CASSQGLAGRGGWEQYF. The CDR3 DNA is TGCGCCAGCAGCCAAGGACTAGCGGGAAGAGGGGGATGGGAGCAGTACTTC.

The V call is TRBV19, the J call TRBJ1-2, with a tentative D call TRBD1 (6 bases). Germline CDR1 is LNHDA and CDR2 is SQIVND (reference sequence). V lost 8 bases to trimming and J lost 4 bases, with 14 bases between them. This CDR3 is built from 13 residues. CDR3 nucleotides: TGTGCCAGTCGTTTGGACAGCGCCTATGGCTACACCTTC. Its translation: CASRLDSAYGYTF.

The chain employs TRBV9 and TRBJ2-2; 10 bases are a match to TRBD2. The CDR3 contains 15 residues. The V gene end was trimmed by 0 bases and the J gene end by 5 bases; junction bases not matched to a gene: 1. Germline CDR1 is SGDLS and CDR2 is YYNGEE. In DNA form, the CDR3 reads TGTGCCAGCAGCGTAGTAGCGGGAGGTACCGGGGAGCTGTTTTTT. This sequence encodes CASSVVAGGTGELFF. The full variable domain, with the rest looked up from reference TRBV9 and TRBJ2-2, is DSGVTQTPKHLITATGQRVTLRCSPRSGDLSVYWYQQSLDQGLQFLIQYYNGEERAKGNILERFSAQQFPDLHSELNLSSLELGDSALYFCASSVVAGGTGELFFGEGSRLTVL.

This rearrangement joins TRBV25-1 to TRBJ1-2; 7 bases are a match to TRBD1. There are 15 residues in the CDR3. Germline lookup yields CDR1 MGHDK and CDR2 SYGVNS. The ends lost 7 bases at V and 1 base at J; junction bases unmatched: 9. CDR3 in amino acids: CASTSRQGVNYGYTF. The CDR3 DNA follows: TGTGCCAGCACTTCCCGACAGGGCGTTAACTATGGCTACACCTTC.

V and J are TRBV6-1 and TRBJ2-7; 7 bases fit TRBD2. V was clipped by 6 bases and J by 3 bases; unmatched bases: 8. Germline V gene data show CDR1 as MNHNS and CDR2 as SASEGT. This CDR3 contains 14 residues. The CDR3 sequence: CASRMSGAGYEQYF. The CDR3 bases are TGTGCCAGCAGGATGAGCGGGGCAGGCTACGAGCAGTACTTC.

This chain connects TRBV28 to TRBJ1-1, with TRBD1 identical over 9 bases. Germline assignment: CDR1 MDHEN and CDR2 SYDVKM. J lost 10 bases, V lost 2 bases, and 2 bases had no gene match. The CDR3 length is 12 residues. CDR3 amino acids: CASSLRQGGAFF. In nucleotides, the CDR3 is TGTGCCAGCAGTTTAAGACAGGGGGGAGCTTTCTTT. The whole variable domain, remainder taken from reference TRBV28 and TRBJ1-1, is DVKVTQSSRYLVKRTGEKVFLECVQDMDHENMFWYRQDPGLGLRLIYFSYDVKMKEKGDIPEGYSVSREKKERFSLILESASTNQTSMYLCASSLRQGGAFFGQGTRLTVV.

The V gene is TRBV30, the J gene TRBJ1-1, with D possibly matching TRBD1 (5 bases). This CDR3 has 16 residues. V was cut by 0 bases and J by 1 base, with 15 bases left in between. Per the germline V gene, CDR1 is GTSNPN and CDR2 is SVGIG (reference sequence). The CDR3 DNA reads TGTGCCTGGAGTGTTAGGGGTGTAGCCTGGAACACTGAAGCTTTCTTT. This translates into CAWSVRGVAWNTEAFF.

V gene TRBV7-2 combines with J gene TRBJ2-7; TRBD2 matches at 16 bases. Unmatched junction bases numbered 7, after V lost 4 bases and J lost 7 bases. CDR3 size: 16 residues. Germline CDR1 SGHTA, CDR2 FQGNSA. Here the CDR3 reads CASSSSGTSGRGEQYF. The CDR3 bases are TGTGCCAGCAGCTCCTCCGGGACTAGCGGGAGGGGGGAGCAGTACTTC.

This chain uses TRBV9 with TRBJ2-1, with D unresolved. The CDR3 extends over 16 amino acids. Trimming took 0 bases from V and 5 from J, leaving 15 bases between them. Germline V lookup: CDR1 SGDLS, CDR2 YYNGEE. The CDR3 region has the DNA TGTGCCAGCAGCGTAGGAGGTCACTCCGCGGACAATGAGCAGTTCTTC. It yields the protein CASSVGGHSADNEQFF.

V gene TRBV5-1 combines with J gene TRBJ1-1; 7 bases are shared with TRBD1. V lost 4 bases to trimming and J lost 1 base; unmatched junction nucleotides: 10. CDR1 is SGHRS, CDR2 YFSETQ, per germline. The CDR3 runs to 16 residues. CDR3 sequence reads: CASSIRQGSGNTEAFF. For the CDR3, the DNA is TGCGCCAGCAGCATAAGACAGGGCTCGGGGAACACTGAAGCTTTCTTT.

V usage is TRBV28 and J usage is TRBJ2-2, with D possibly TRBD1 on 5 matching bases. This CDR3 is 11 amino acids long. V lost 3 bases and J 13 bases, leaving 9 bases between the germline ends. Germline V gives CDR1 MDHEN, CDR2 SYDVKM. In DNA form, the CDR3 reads TGTGCCAGCAGTTTTAACAGGCGGCTGTTTTTT. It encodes CASSFNRRLFF.

The CDR3 nucleotides are TGTGCCAGCAGCCAAGTCGGGAGTCTAGCGGGAGAGACCCAGTACTTC. As protein: CASSQVGSLAGETQYF. The chain has TRBV4-2 and TRBJ2-5, with 8 positions matching TRBD2. In germline, CDR1 is LGHNA, CDR2 YNFKEQ. There are 16 residues in the CDR3. V was clipped by 1 base and J by 4 bases; unmatched bases: 8.

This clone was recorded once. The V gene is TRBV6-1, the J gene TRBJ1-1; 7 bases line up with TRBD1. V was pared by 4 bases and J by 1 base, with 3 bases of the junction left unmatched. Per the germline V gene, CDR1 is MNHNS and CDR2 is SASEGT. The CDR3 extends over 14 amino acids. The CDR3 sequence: CASSGGQPNTEAFF. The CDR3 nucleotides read TGTGCCAGCAGTGGGGGACAGCCGAACACTGAAGCTTTCTTT.

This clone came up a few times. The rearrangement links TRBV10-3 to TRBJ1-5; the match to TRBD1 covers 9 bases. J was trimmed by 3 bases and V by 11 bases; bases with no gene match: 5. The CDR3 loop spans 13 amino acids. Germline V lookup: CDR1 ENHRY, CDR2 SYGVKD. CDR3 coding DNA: TGTGCCGTACAGGGGGCTAACAATCAGCCCCAGCATTTT. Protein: CAVQGANNQPQHF.

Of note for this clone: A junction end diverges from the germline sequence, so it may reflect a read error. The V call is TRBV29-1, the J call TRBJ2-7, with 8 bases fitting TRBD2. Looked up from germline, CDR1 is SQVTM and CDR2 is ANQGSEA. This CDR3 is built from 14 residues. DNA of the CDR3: TGCAGCGTTGGGGGTAGCGGGACCTCCTACGGGCAGTACTTC. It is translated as CSVGGSGTSYGQYF.

DNA of the CDR3: TGTGCCAGTAGTTCCCCGCCAGGGGTCTATGGCTACACCTTC. This translates into CASSSPPGVYGYTF. This sequence joins TRBV19 and TRBJ1-2; a possible D gene is TRBD1 (6 bases). Germline-derived CDR1 and CDR2 are LNHDA and SQIVND (reference sequence). V lost 5 bases, J lost 4 bases, and 14 bases lay in between. This CDR3 spans 14 amino acids.

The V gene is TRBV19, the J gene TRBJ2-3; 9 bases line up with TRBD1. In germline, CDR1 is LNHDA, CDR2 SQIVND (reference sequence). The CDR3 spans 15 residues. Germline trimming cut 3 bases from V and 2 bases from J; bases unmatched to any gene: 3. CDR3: CASSMGQGATDTQYF. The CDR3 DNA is TGTGCCAGTAGTATGGGACAGGGAGCCACAGATACGCAGTATTTT. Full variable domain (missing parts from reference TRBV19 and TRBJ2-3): DGGITQSPKYLFRKEGQNVTLSCEQNLNHDAMYWYRQDPGQGLRLIYYSQIVNDFQKGDIAEGYSVSREKKESFPLTVTSAQKNPTAFYLCASSMGQGATDTQYFGPGTRLTVL.

The CDR3 here is CASSHRGSYEQYF. CDR3 sequence (DNA): TGTGCCAGCAGCCACAGGGGAAGCTACGAGCAGTACTTC. The V call is TRBV25-1, the J call TRBJ2-7, with 7 bases identical to TRBD1. The length of the CDR3 is 13 residues. Trimming at V came to 6 bases and at J to 3 bases, leaving 5 bases not matched to a gene. CDR1 MGHDK and CDR2 SYGVNS come from the germline V gene.

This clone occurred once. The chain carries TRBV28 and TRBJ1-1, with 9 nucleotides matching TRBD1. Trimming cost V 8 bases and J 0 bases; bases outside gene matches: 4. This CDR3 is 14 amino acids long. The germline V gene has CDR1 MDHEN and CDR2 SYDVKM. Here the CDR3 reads CASEQGALNTEAFF. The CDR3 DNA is TGTGCCAGCGAACAGGGGGCCCTGAACACTGAAGCTTTCTTT.

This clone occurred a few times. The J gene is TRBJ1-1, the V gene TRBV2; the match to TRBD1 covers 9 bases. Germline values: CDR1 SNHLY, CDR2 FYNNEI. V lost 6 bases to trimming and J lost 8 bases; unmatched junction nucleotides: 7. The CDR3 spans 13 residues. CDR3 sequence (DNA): TGTGCCAGCAGGATTAACAGGGGGCTGGAAGCTTTCTTT. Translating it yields CASRINRGLEAFF. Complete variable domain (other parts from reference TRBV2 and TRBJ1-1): EPEVTQTPSHQVTQMGQEVILRCVPISNHLYFYWYRQILGQKVEFLVSFYNNEISEKSEIFDDQFSVERPDGSNFTLKIRSTKLEDSAMYFCASRINRGLEAFFGQGTRLTVV.

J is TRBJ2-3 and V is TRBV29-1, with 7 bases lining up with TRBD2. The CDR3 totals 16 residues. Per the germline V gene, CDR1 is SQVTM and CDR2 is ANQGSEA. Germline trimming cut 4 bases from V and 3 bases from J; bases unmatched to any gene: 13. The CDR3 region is CSVGAWGGKGTDTQYF. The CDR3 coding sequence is TGCAGCGTTGGGGCATGGGGGGGAAAAGGTACAGATACGCAGTATTTT.

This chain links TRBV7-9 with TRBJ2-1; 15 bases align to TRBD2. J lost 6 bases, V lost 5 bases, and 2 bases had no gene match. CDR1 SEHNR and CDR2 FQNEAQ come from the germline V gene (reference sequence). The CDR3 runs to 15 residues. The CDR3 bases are TGTGCCAGCAGCCGGACTAGCGGGAGGGGCAATGAGCAGTTCTTC. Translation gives CASSRTSGRGNEQFF.